The T cell receptor (beta chain) described here comes from a study of type 1 regulatory T cells. Study details: T-allo10 is a Tr1-enriched, alloantigen-specific CD4 T cell product made in vitro.

By proportion, this clonotype is medium-sized (0.01 to 0.1%). TCRdb re-called the reads through MiXCR, storing one row per CDR3 protein. The table shows about 2,400 distinct CDR3 sequences, with approximately 6.4% occurring only once. Trimming removed 5 bases from V and 4 bases from J; junction bases left unmatched: 9. Germline V gene sequence: CDR1 DFQATT, CDR2 SNEGSKA (reference sequence). The CDR3 is made up of 14 amino acids. This chain connects TRBV20-1 to TRBJ2-3, with 7 bases matching TRBD2. Sequenced: CD4+ T cells, either the whole sample or a sorted fraction (not recorded which). The source of this sequence is a human donor in good health. The CDR3 protein is CSAPIGGGPDTQYF. As DNA, the CDR3 is TGCAGTGCTCCTATTGGCGGGGGACCAGATACGCAGTATTTT.